This is a list of T cell receptor beta chains from one sample in a study of T cells in Graves' hyperthyroidism and ophthalmopathy. TCRdb reanalysed the multiplex PCR reads using MiXCR and keeps one entry per CDR3 protein. Of some 650,000 distinct CDR3 sequences in the sample, about 16% were seen once. Material for sequencing was blood. The source of these receptors is a middle-aged woman with Graves' ophthalmopathy. Both conserved end residues are trimmed from each CDR3. Only some rows state a clone size, as once, few, many or a class for expanded clones.

TRBV27	many	ASSMFRGTGANVLT
TRBV12-3/TRBV12-4	few	ASSSRENEKLF
TRBV19	NA	ASSGAF
TRBV28	many	ASSTQSGRTPDTQY
TRBV11-2	NA	ASSLELLAGETQY
TRBV2	many	ASSGQGNSQKLF
TRBV12-3/TRBV12-4	NA	ASSLQSLGNTIY
TRBV5-1	many	ASSLGLGQGNTGELF
TRBV27	many	ASSFKIYNEQF
TRBV12-3/TRBV12-4	many	ASSTSSGEQF
TRBV6-2/TRBV6-3	few	ASSYAGNTIY
TRBV6-2/TRBV6-3	NA	ASSEVLQASTDTQY
TRBV20-1	NA	SARASTGSGANVLT
TRBV12-3/TRBV12-4	many	ASSWGQGATDTQY
TRBV6-1	many	ASSSDERPNEQF
TRBV11-2	many	ASSSSPGGFNEQF
TRBV2	NA	ASSEGGTRGNEQF
TRBV6-1	few	ASSVSTGYSNEQF
TRBV11-2	NA	ASSLSGTGIFNSPLH
TRBV4-1	NA	ASSQDPQGLGQPQH
TRBV10-3	few	AITEGRQYRGVVGNGYT
TRBV5-1	NA	ASSRNSGTVPYEQY
TRBV3-1	many	ASSQVTSGSSDEQF
TRBV9	NA	ASSLGSDRVGGYT
TRBV3-1	many	ASSRTGGRNQPQH
TRBV25-1	NA	ASSPLLGSGGPPDTQY
TRBV5-5	many	ASSSRASGSSDTQY
TRBV12-5	NA	ASGPRGQYGYT
TRBV7-8	many	ASSLSAGVYGYT
TRBV7-3	many	ASSLARGTEAF
TRBV30	many	AWSVSLAAYNEQF
TRBV6-1	few	ASKESTGGRYNEQF
TRBV3-1	many	ASSPPGRASDTQY
TRBV5-1	many	ASTYSVEGGELF
TRBV2	NA	ASSSGTGGEDTQY
TRBV11-2	few	ASSLDSAHEQF
TRBV5-4	few	ASSFLPSGTPGEETQY
TRBV5-1	NA	ASSRTEDTEAF
TRBV19	NA	ASLQVNTEAF
TRBV10-2	many	ASSATVNQPQH
TRBV3-1	many	ASSQGTVSNQPQH
TRBV5-1	NA	ASRISTRGTDTQY
TRBV10-3	NA	AISADSYPAGANVLT
TRBV28	few	ASSIPGQYEQY
TRBV7-3	many	ASSLNSRGTNTEAF